The entry below gives a single TCR beta chain sequence along with its context. Its antigen is not identified. The junction had 7 bases not matched to a gene; V was cut back by 4 bases and J by 2 bases. Germline lookup yields CDR1 SQVTM and CDR2 ANQGSEA. CDR3 length equals 15 residues. These data belong to a study of graft-versus-host responses after intestinal transplantation. Across the study: Once they had received anti-thymocyte globulin induction, all recipients took tacrolimus and steroids for about 3 years.

The method was immunoSEQ multiplex PCR; TCRdb's version includes in-frame clones alone and lacks a portion of them. Among approximately 110,000 clones, 90% to 95% were seen once, and the ten largest hold 0.9% to 1.5%. The sequence was obtained from a human donor who was the organ donor for an intestinal transplant. The material was unstimulated CD8+ T cells sorted from spleen or lymph node cells, obtained before transplant. This rearrangement joins TRBV29-1 to TRBJ1-5; 8 bases are a match to TRBD1. CDR3 coding DNA: TGCAGCGTTGCCTTGACAGGGGCTGGCAATCAGCCCCAGCATTTT. Amino acid sequence: CSVALTGAGNQPQHF.